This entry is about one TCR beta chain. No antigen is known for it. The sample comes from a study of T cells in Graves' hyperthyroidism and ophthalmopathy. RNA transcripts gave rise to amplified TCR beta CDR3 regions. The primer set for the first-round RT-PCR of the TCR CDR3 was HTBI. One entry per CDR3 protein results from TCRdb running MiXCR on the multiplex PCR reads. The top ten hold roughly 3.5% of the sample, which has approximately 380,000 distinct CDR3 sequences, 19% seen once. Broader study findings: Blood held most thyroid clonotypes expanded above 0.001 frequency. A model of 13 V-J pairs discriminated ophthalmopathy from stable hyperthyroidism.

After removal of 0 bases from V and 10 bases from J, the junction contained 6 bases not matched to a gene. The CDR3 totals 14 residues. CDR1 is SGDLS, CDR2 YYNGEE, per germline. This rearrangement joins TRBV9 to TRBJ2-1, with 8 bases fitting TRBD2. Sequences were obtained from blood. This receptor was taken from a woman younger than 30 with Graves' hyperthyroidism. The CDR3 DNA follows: TGTGCCAGCAGCGTAGACGGGGGGGCCTGGGAGCAGTTCTTC. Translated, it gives CASSVDGGAWEQFF. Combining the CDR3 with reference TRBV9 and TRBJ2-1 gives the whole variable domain DSGVTQTPKHLITATGQRVTLRCSPRSGDLSVYWYQQSLDQGLQFLIQYYNGEERAKGNILERFSAQQFPDLHSELNLSSLELGDSALYFCASSVDGGAWEQFFGPGTRLTVL.